This T cell receptor beta chain was sequenced for a study of T cells in Graves' hyperthyroidism and ophthalmopathy. After removal of 0 bases from V and 0 bases from J, the junction contained 2 bases not matched to a gene. CDR3 length: 17 residues. Per germline, CDR1 SGHRS and CDR2 YFSETQ. This clonotype was detected ten times or more. There were TCR beta CDR3 regions amplified from RNA transcripts. Using the HTBI primer set, a first-round RT-PCR was run on the TCR CDR3. TCRdb recomputed calls from the multiplex PCR reads with MiXCR, one row per CDR3 protein. The profile shows some 27,000 distinct CDR3 sequences, 40% to 55% of them singletons. These patients, aged 18 to 65, had recently diagnosed hyperthyroidism lasting under 2 months.

The sample comprised blood. This sequence joins TRBV5-1 and TRBJ2-3; TRBD1 aligns across 12 bases. This clonotype was sampled from a young woman with Graves' hyperthyroidism. In DNA form, the CDR3 reads TGCGCCAGCAGCTTGGAGGGACAGGGGGCGAGCACAGATACGCAGTATTTT. It codes for CASSLEGQGASTDTQYF.